The present entry profiles one TCR beta chain with its context. Its cognate antigen is unknown. The sample belongs to a study of PD-1 blockade in classical Hodgkin lymphoma. Study at large: Intravenous infusions of nivolumab 3 mg/kg reached patients every 2 weeks. Study-wide results and limits: Lower baseline TCR diversity marked trial partial responders and progressors. The study found that TCR diversity rose significantly by C4D1 in CD4+ but not CD8+ cells.

Germline CDR1 is SGHTA and CDR2 is FQGNSA. The CDR3 has 15 amino acids. The V and J ends lost 2 bases and 2 bases, in that order; junction bases with no gene match: 2. No patient escaped relapse after autologous stem cell transplantation, and brentuximab vedotin exposure varied. Patients had relapsed/refractory classical Hodgkin lymphoma with complete response, partial response or progressive disease as best response. Data came from immunoSEQ multiplex PCR; TCRdb stores just in-frame clones and leaves some out. This sample carries more than 13,000 clones, roughly 80% of them seen once, and the ten largest clones take roughly 23%.

The sample was peripheral blood mononuclear cells (PBMCs), taken before the second cycle of nivolumab. This clonotype was sampled from a human donor with classical Hodgkin lymphoma. The chain uses TRBV7-2 and TRBJ2-1, with 8 bases fitting TRBD2. In DNA form, the CDR3 reads TGTGCCAGCAGCTTAAACGGGGGGGCCTACAATGAGCAGTTCTTC. The encoded protein is CASSLNGGAYNEQFF.